This TCR beta chain was recovered during a study of blood T cell repertoires in COVID-19. Turning to the study itself: Donors in the United States, Italy and Spain gave samples during acute or convalescent COVID-19. Sources were T cells, B-cell-depleted T cells, or PBMCs; the material itself was cDNA or gDNA.

This clone was observed a handful of times. Germline V lookup: CDR1 SQVTM, CDR2 ANQGSEA. This CDR3 has 13 amino acids. V was clipped by 0 bases and J by 8 bases, with 11 bases between them. Original processing methods: Estimation of nucleated cell counts was performed using reference gene primer amplification. Libraries were prepared by immunoSEQ multiplex PCR; TCRdb keeps only in-frame clonotypes and omits some of them. The V and J calls and clone size come from that table; D and trimming were worked out from the DNA. The data hold some 110,000 clones, with around nine tenths observed a single time. The V and J genes are TRBV29-1 and TRBJ2-1; no definite D call. The clonotype comes from a man aged 35 to 55 with acute or convalescent COVID-19. The source material was peripheral blood. CDR3: CSVEEGMMYEQFF. The DNA for the CDR3 is TGCAGCGTTGAAGAGGGCATGATGTATGAGCAGTTCTTC.